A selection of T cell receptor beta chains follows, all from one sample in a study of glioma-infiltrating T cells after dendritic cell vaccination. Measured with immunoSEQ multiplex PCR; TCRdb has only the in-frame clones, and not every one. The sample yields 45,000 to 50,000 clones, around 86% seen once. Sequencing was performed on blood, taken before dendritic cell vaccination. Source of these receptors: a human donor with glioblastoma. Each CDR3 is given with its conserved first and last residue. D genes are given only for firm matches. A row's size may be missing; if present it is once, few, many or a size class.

CDR3aa: CASSMGTQANEKLFF
CDR3nt: TGTGCCAGTAGTATGGGCACACAAGCTAATGAAAAACTGTTTTTT
v_gene: TRBV19
abundance: -
d_gene: -
j_gene: TRBJ1-4

CDR3aa: CASSARAHYEQYF
CDR3nt: TGTGCCAGCAGTGCCAGGGCTCACTACGAGCAGTACTTC
v_gene: TRBV6-4
abundance: -
d_gene: -
j_gene: TRBJ2-7

CDR3aa: CASSWGEGRGYTF
CDR3nt: TGTGCCAGCAGCTGGGGGGAGGGAAGAGGCTACACCTTC
v_gene: TRBV11-2
abundance: once
d_gene: -
j_gene: TRBJ1-2

CDR3aa: CASSLDYYEQYF
CDR3nt: TGTGCCAGCAGTCTAGACTACTACGAGCAGTACTTC
v_gene: TRBV6-1
abundance: -
d_gene: -
j_gene: TRBJ2-7

CDR3aa: CASASGGANTEAFF
CDR3nt: TGTGCCAGCGCATCGGGGGGGGCCAACACTGAAGCTTTCTTT
v_gene: TRBV5-4
abundance: -
d_gene: -
j_gene: TRBJ1-1

CDR3aa: CASSLVFAGPGGYTF
CDR3nt: TGTGCCAGCAGCTTGGTGTTTGCGGGTCCAGGCGGCTACACCTTC
v_gene: TRBV5-6
abundance: -
d_gene: -
j_gene: TRBJ1-2

CDR3aa: CASSLEPTGDEAFF
CDR3nt: TGTGCCAGCAGCTTAGAACCTACCGGAGATGAAGCTTTCTTT
v_gene: TRBV11-1
abundance: few
d_gene: -
j_gene: TRBJ1-1

CDR3aa: CASSYPRGQRETQYF
CDR3nt: TGTGCCAGCAGTTACCCCAGGGGTCAGCGGGAGACCCAGTACTTC
v_gene: TRBV6-6
abundance: once
d_gene: -
j_gene: TRBJ2-5

CDR3aa: CASSGGQGASGANVLTF
CDR3nt: TGTGCCAGCAGCGGGGGACAGGGGGCGAGCGGGGCCAACGTCCTGACTTTC
v_gene: TRBV9
abundance: once
d_gene: TRBD1
j_gene: TRBJ2-6

CDR3aa: CASRRSGRETDTQYF
CDR3nt: TGTGCCAGCAGACGTAGCGGGAGGGAGACAGATACGCAGTATTTT
v_gene: TRBV19
abundance: -
d_gene: TRBD2
j_gene: TRBJ2-3

CDR3aa: CASSPPSRGDYGYTF
CDR3nt: TGTGCCAGCTCACCACCGAGCAGGGGGGACTATGGCTACACCTTC
v_gene: TRBV18
abundance: -
d_gene: TRBD1
j_gene: TRBJ1-2

CDR3aa: CASSQEGRAAQPQHF
CDR3nt: TGCGCCAGCAGCCAAGAGGGCAGGGCTGCTCAGCCCCAGCATTTT
v_gene: TRBV4-1
abundance: -
d_gene: -
j_gene: TRBJ1-5

CDR3aa: CASSLGRVGQPQHF
CDR3nt: TGTGCCAGCAGTTTGGGGAGGGTAGGTCAGCCCCAGCATTTT
v_gene: TRBV27
abundance: -
d_gene: -
j_gene: TRBJ1-5

CDR3aa: CASRDRETNEKLFF
CDR3nt: TGTGCCAGTAGAGACAGGGAAACTAATGAAAAACTGTTTTTT
v_gene: TRBV19
abundance: -
d_gene: TRBD1
j_gene: TRBJ1-4

CDR3aa: CASSRVATGGRTDTQYF
CDR3nt: TGCGCCAGCAGCCGGGTAGCGACGGGAGGGCGCACAGATACGCAGTATTTT
v_gene: TRBV5-1
abundance: -
d_gene: TRBD2
j_gene: TRBJ2-3

CDR3aa: CASSLDRTRATDTQYF
CDR3nt: TGTGCCAGCAGCTTAGACCGGACTAGAGCCACAGATACGCAGTATTTT
v_gene: TRBV7-2
abundance: -
d_gene: TRBD2
j_gene: TRBJ2-3

CDR3aa: CASSGGTSGGGNEQFF
CDR3nt: TGTGCCAGCAGCGGGGGGACTAGCGGCGGGGGGAATGAGCAGTTCTTC
v_gene: TRBV5-4
abundance: -
d_gene: TRBD2
j_gene: TRBJ2-1

CDR3aa: CASSQGLAPRYNEQFF
CDR3nt: TGCGCCAGCAGCCAGGGGCTAGCGCCCCGGTACAATGAGCAGTTCTTC
v_gene: TRBV4-1
abundance: -
d_gene: -
j_gene: TRBJ2-1

CDR3aa: CASSARNRGTEAFF
CDR3nt: TGTGCCAGCAGCGCCAGGAACCGGGGCACTGAAGCTTTCTTT
v_gene: TRBV9
abundance: -
d_gene: -
j_gene: TRBJ1-1

CDR3aa: CASSLARDYRVGELFF
CDR3nt: TGTGCCAGTAGTCTCGCTCGGGACTATCGGGTCGGGGAGCTGTTTTTT
v_gene: TRBV19
abundance: -
d_gene: TRBD2
j_gene: TRBJ2-2

CDR3aa: CASSQGTEGFGYTF
CDR3nt: TGCGCCAGCAGCCAAGGGACGGAGGGTTTTGGCTACACCTTC
v_gene: TRBV5-1
abundance: -
d_gene: -
j_gene: TRBJ1-2

CDR3aa: CASGLDGSYEQYF
CDR3nt: TGTGCCAGCGGACTTGACGGATCCTACGAGCAGTACTTC
v_gene: TRBV7-8
abundance: once
d_gene: -
j_gene: TRBJ2-7

CDR3aa: CASSSVDREGNIQYF
CDR3nt: TGTGCCAGCAGCTCTGTGGACCGGGAGGGAAACATTCAGTACTTC
v_gene: TRBV7-8
abundance: once
d_gene: TRBD2
j_gene: TRBJ2-4

CDR3aa: CASSFGLAGVETQYF
CDR3nt: TGCGCCAGCAGCTTCGGACTAGCGGGAGTAGAGACCCAGTACTTC
v_gene: TRBV5-1
abundance: -
d_gene: TRBD2
j_gene: TRBJ2-5

CDR3aa: CATKIGQGNYGYTF
CDR3nt: TGTGCCACCAAGATCGGACAGGGCAACTATGGCTACACCTTC
v_gene: TRBV19
abundance: -
d_gene: TRBD1
j_gene: TRBJ1-2

CDR3aa: CASRYRGHTGELFF
CDR3nt: TGTGCCAGCAGGTACAGGGGGCACACCGGGGAGCTGTTTTTT
v_gene: TRBV6-5
abundance: -
d_gene: TRBD1
j_gene: TRBJ2-2

CDR3aa: CASSLRRGVFPNEQYF
CDR3nt: TGTGCCAGCAGCTTGAGGCGGGGGGTATTCCCTAACGAGCAGTACTTC
v_gene: TRBV5-6
abundance: -
d_gene: TRBD2
j_gene: TRBJ2-7

CDR3aa: CASSAGGQGDYGYTF
CDR3nt: TGTGCCAGCAGCGCCGGAGGACAGGGAGACTATGGCTACACCTTC
v_gene: TRBV9
abundance: -
d_gene: TRBD1
j_gene: TRBJ1-2

CDR3aa: CASSVFGGQGSTGELFF
CDR3nt: TGTGCCAGCAGCGTTTTCGGCGGTCAGGGGAGCACCGGGGAGCTGTTTTTT
v_gene: TRBV11-2
abundance: -
d_gene: -
j_gene: TRBJ2-2

CDR3aa: CASSTGGGASTEAFF
CDR3nt: TGTGCCAGTAGTACCGGGGGGGGCGCGAGCACTGAAGCTTTCTTT
v_gene: TRBV19
abundance: -
d_gene: -
j_gene: TRBJ1-1

CDR3aa: CASSPNPLAGGHNEQFF
CDR3nt: TGCGCCAGCAGCCCCAACCCGTTGGCGGGGGGCCACAATGAGCAGTTCTTC
v_gene: TRBV5-1
abundance: -
d_gene: TRBD2
j_gene: TRBJ2-1

CDR3aa: CASSQDSVPTGGLAGELFF
CDR3nt: TGCGCCAGCAGCCAAGATTCGGTCCCGACAGGGGGCCTTGCCGGGGAGCTGTTTTTT
v_gene: TRBV4-3
abundance: -
d_gene: TRBD1
j_gene: TRBJ2-2